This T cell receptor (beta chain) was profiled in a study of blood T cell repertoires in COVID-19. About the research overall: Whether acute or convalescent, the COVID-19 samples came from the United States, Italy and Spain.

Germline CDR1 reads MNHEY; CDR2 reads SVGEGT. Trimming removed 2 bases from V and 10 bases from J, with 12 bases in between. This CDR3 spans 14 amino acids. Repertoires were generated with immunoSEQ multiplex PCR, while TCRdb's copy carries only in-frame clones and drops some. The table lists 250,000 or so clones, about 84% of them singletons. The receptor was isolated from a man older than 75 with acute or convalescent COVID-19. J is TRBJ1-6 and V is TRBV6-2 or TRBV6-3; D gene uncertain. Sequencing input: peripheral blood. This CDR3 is CASSYLEVRSPLHF. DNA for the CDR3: TGTGCCAGCAGTTACCTTGAGGTCCGGTCACCCCTCCACTTT.